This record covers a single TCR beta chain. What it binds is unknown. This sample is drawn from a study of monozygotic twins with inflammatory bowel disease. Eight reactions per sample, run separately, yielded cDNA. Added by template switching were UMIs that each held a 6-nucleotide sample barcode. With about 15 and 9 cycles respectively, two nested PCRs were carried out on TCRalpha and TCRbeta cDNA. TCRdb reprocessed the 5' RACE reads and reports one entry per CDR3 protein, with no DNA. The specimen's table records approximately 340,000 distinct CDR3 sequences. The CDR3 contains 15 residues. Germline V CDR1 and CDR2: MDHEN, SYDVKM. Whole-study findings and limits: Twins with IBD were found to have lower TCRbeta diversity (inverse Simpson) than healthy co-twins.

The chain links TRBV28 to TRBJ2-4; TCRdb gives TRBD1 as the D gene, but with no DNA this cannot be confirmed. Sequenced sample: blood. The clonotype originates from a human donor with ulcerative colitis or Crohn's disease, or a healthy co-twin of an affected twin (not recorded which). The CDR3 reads CASSLRGATKNIQYF.